What follows are 9 T cell receptor beta chains derived from one specimen sequenced in a study of T cell responses to AZD1222 COVID-19 vaccine. The assay was immunoSEQ multiplex PCR, and TCRdb's table has in-frame clones only and misses some. The sample includes about 200,000 clones, approximately 94% of them seen just once. Specimen: peripheral blood, collected 28 days after the second dose of the MenACWY control vaccine. The receptors come from an adult who received the MenACWY meningococcal vaccine as a control.

The chain combines TRBV28 with TRBJ1-3; 7 nucleotides align to TRBD1. Germline V lookup: CDR1 MDHEN, CDR2 SYDVKM. Trimming cost V 6 bases and J 4 bases; bases outside gene matches: 6. This CDR3 is built from 14 residues. The CDR3 sequence: CASSTTGTGNTIYF. The CDR3 DNA follows: TGTGCCAGCAGCACGACAGGGACCGGAAACACCATATATTTT.

The genes are TRBV5-1 and TRBJ1-3; no definite D call. The CDR3 totals 16 residues. CDR1 and CDR2 from the germline V gene are SGHRS and YFSETQ. The germline V and J ends were trimmed by 0 bases and 0 bases, with 10 bases remaining between them. CDR3 DNA: TGCGCCAGCAGCTTGGCTTCGATGAGCTCTGGAAACACCATATATTTT. It specifies CASSLASMSSGNTIYF.

The chain joins TRBV7-8 to TRBJ2-1, with 9 positions matching TRBD1. Germline V gene sequence: CDR1 SGHVS, CDR2 FQNEAQ. Trimming at V came to 3 bases and at J to 2 bases, leaving 5 bases not matched to a gene. The CDR3 loop spans 16 amino acids. The CDR3 coding sequence is TGTGCCAGCAGCTTCCCCCGGACAGGGGCCTACAATGAGCAGTTCTTC. Its protein product is CASSFPRTGAYNEQFF.

The genes are TRBV7-3 and TRBJ2-3, with 10 bases lining up with TRBD1. After removal of 5 bases from V and 3 bases from J, the junction contained 5 bases not matched to a gene. The V gene's germline CDR1 is SGHTA and CDR2 FQGTGA. The CDR3 sequence is 15 residues long. The CDR3 loop is CASSALGQGTDTQYF. The CDR3 DNA is TGTGCCAGCAGCGCTCTGGGACAGGGGACAGATACGCAGTATTTT.

J is TRBJ1-1 and V is TRBV7-8, with 7 bases that match TRBD1. The CDR3 is 14 amino acids. The germline gives CDR1 SGHVS, CDR2 FQNEAQ. Trimming took 4 bases from V and 3 from J; bases not matched to a gene: 5. The CDR3 loop reads CASSSSRGDTEAFF. The CDR3 DNA reads as TGTGCCAGCAGCTCCTCCAGGGGGGACACTGAAGCTTTCTTT. Combining the CDR3 with reference TRBV7-8 and TRBJ1-1 gives the whole variable domain GAGVSQSPRYKVAKRGQDVALRCDPISGHVSLFWYQQALGQGPEFLTYFQNEAQLDKSGLPSDRFFAERPEGSVSTLKIQRTQQEDSAVYLCASSSSRGDTEAFFGQGTRLTVV.

The rearrangement links TRBV9 to TRBJ2-1; D is uncertain. Trimming left V 0 bases short and J 5 bases short, with 12 bases between. CDR3 length: 15 amino acids. Germline V lookup: CDR1 SGDLS, CDR2 YYNGEE. For the CDR3, the DNA is TGTGCCAGCAGCGTAGCTGTCTCAGAGAACAATGAGCAGTTCTTC. This encodes CASSVAVSENNEQFF. The full variable domain, rest sourced from reference TRBV9 and TRBJ2-1, is DSGVTQTPKHLITATGQRVTLRCSPRSGDLSVYWYQQSLDQGLQFLIQYYNGEERAKGNILERFSAQQFPDLHSELNLSSLELGDSALYFCASSVAVSENNEQFFGPGTRLTVL.

The chain's CDR3 is CASSQAMEGREKLFF. The CDR3 DNA reads TGTGCCAGCAGCCAAGCGATGGAGGGACGAGAAAAACTGTTTTTT. The J gene is TRBJ1-4, the V gene TRBV4-2; D might be TRBD1 (5 bases). This CDR3 comprises 15 residues. V shed 1 base and J shed 8 bases, with 14 bases lying between them. The germline V gene has CDR1 LGHNA and CDR2 YNFKEQ.

The rearrangement uses TRBV6-2 or TRBV6-3 and TRBJ1-1, with D perhaps matching TRBD1 (6 bases). V was clipped by 6 bases and J by 0 bases, with 14 bases between them. Germline V gene data show CDR1 as MNHEY and CDR2 as SVGEGT. The CDR3 has 15 residues. In DNA form, the CDR3 reads TGTGCCAGCAGCACAACGGACAGCATGAACACTGAAGCTTTCTTT. Amino acids: CASSTTDSMNTEAFF.

The chain is built from TRBV7-2 and TRBJ1-6; 9 bases agree with TRBD1. This CDR3 region has 15 residues. Trimming cost V 3 bases and J 6 bases; bases outside gene matches: 3. In germline, CDR1 is SGHTA, CDR2 FQGNSA. The CDR3 protein is CASSFDRGSNSPLHF. The CDR3 nucleotides read TGTGCCAGCAGCTTTGACAGGGGGAGTAATTCACCCCTCCACTTT.